This entry is about one T cell receptor beta chain. The antigen remains unidentified. These data belong to a study of PD-1 blockade in classical Hodgkin lymphoma. Relapses following autologous stem cell transplantation were seen in all patients, with brentuximab vedotin exposure varying. General observations from the study: Possibly reflecting disease activity or prior therapy, repertoire differences have causes that remain undefined. Exclusion removed patients who began nivolumab under 1 year after ASCT.

Some clones are missing from TCRdb's copy, which holds only in-frame ones; the method was immunoSEQ multiplex PCR. The table has more than 3,500 clones, roughly 61% seen once. The trim removed 10 bases at V and 0 bases at J, leaving 18 bases unmatched. This CDR3 spans 18 amino acids. Germline lookup yields CDR1 SGHRS and CDR2 YFSETQ. This TCR was sampled from a human donor with classical Hodgkin lymphoma. This sample comprised peripheral blood mononuclear cells (PBMCs), obtained at baseline. The chain couples TRBV5-1 to TRBJ2-3; 9 nucleotides align to TRBD1. The DNA for the CDR3 is TGCGCCTGGCAACCCCGGGACAGGGCCCACTTTAGCACAGATACGCAGTATTTT. This sequence encodes CAWQPRDRAHFSTDTQYF.